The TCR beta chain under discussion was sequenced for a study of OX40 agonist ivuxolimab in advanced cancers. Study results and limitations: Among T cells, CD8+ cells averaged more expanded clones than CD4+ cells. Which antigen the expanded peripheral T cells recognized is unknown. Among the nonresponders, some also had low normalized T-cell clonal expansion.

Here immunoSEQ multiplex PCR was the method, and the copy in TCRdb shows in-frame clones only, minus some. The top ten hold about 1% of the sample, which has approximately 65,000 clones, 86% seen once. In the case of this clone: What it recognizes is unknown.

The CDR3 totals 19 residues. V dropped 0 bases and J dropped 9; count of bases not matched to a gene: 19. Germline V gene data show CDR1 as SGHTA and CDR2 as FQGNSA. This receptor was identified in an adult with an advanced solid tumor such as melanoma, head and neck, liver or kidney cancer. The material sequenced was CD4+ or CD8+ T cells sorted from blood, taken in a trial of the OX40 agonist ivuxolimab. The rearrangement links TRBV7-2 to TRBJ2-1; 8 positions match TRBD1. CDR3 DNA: TGTGCCAGCAGCTTAGCGCGGGGCCGGGGACAGGTTCGCGCGGGTGAGCAGTTCTTC. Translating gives CASSLARGRGQVRAGEQFF.